Listed below are T cell receptor beta chains from one sample, sequenced in a study of blood T cell repertoires in COVID-19. Assay: immunoSEQ multiplex PCR; the TCRdb copy retains only in-frame clones and omits some. The sample has about 70,000 clones, roughly 82% seen once. Sequencing input: peripheral blood. These receptors all come from an elderly woman with active or convalescent COVID-19. Both conserved end residues are part of each CDR3. Each record gives: V gene, clone size, D gene, J gene, CDR3 protein, CDR3 DNA. D genes are given only for firm matches. Size is omitted from some rows. Given values are once, few, many or a class for expanded clones.

v_call: TRBV11-3
clone_size: -
d_call: TRBD2
j_call: TRBJ2-3
cdr3_aa: CASSGAGGAFLGTDTQYF
cdr3_nt: TGTGCCAGCAGCGGGGCCGGGGGGGCCTTTTTGGGCACAGATACGCAGTATTTT

v_call: TRBV28
clone_size: -
d_call: TRBD1
j_call: TRBJ1-4
cdr3_aa: CASSPPDRRANEKLFF
cdr3_nt: TGTGCCAGCAGTCCCCCGGACAGGAGAGCTAATGAAAAACTGTTTTTT

v_call: TRBV27
clone_size: -
d_call: TRBD2
j_call: TRBJ2-5
cdr3_aa: CASRGVEETQYF
cdr3_nt: TGTGCCAGCCGGGGGGTTGAGGAGACCCAGTACTTC

v_call: TRBV7-8
clone_size: -
d_call: -
j_call: TRBJ2-7
cdr3_aa: CASSLAQGGHHEQYF
cdr3_nt: TGTGCCAGCAGCTTAGCGCAGGGGGGTCACCACGAGCAGTACTTC

v_call: TRBV19
clone_size: -
d_call: -
j_call: TRBJ2-7
cdr3_aa: CASSIGTEAAYEQYF
cdr3_nt: TGTGCCAGTAGTATCGGTACAGAAGCCGCGTACGAGCAGTACTTC

v_call: TRBV6-6
clone_size: -
d_call: TRBD1
j_call: TRBJ1-2
cdr3_aa: CASSYSGGQEVYGYTF
cdr3_nt: TGTGCCAGCAGTTACTCAGGGGGACAGGAGGTCTATGGCTACACCTTC

v_call: TRBV7-2
clone_size: -
d_call: -
j_call: TRBJ1-4
cdr3_aa: CASSLAPGLGEKLFF
cdr3_nt: TGTGCCAGCAGCTTAGCGCCGGGACTAGGAGAAAAACTGTTTTTT

v_call: TRBV5-1
clone_size: -
d_call: -
j_call: TRBJ2-5
cdr3_aa: CASQVTGQETQYF
cdr3_nt: TGCGCCAGCCAGGTTACGGGACAAGAGACCCAGTACTTC

v_call: TRBV5-4
clone_size: few
d_call: TRBD1
j_call: TRBJ1-5
cdr3_aa: CASSLFPGQAGGQPQHF
cdr3_nt: TGTGCCAGCAGCTTGTTCCCGGGACAGGCCGGGGGTCAGCCCCAGCATTTT

v_call: TRBV5-8
clone_size: -
d_call: TRBD2
j_call: TRBJ2-1
cdr3_aa: CASSSVGTSGNNEQFF
cdr3_nt: TGTGCCAGCAGCTCGGTCGGGACTAGCGGGAACAATGAGCAGTTCTTC

v_call: TRBV24-1
clone_size: -
d_call: TRBD2
j_call: TRBJ2-1
cdr3_aa: CATSRAGGDNEQFF
cdr3_nt: TGTGCCACCAGTAGGGCGGGGGGTGACAATGAGCAGTTCTTC

v_call: TRBV7-9
clone_size: -
d_call: -
j_call: TRBJ2-1
cdr3_aa: CASSMSSYNEQFF
cdr3_nt: TGTGCCAGCTCCATGAGCTCCTACAATGAGCAGTTCTTC

v_call: TRBV30
clone_size: -
d_call: -
j_call: TRBJ2-5
cdr3_aa: CAWSVRGRGQTQYF
cdr3_nt: TGTGCCTGGAGTGTACGAGGCAGGGGACAGACCCAGTACTTC

v_call: TRBV21-1
clone_size: -
d_call: -
j_call: TRBJ2-1
cdr3_aa: CAIPYRTPYNEQFF
cdr3_nt: TGTGCCATCCCTTACAGGACACCTTACAATGAGCAGTTCTTC

v_call: TRBV5-1
clone_size: -
d_call: -
j_call: TRBJ2-7
cdr3_aa: CASSLGTGREQYF
cdr3_nt: TGCGCCAGCAGCTTGGGAACAGGGAGAGAGCAGTACTTC

v_call: TRBV5-1
clone_size: -
d_call: TRBD2
j_call: TRBJ2-1
cdr3_aa: CASSSNGLAGNEQFF
cdr3_nt: TGCGCCAGCAGCTCAAATGGACTAGCGGGGAATGAGCAGTTCTTC

v_call: TRBV5-1
clone_size: -
d_call: -
j_call: TRBJ1-6
cdr3_aa: CASSLSRVNSPLHF
cdr3_nt: TGCGCCAGCAGCTTGAGCCGAGTTAATTCACCCCTCCACTTT

v_call: TRBV29-1
clone_size: -
d_call: TRBD2
j_call: TRBJ2-2
cdr3_aa: CSVRGGAFTGELFF
cdr3_nt: TGCAGCGTCCGCGGGGGGGCCTTCACCGGGGAGCTGTTTTTT

v_call: TRBV18
clone_size: -
d_call: TRBD1
j_call: TRBJ2-7
cdr3_aa: CASSPRGQGAYEQYF
cdr3_nt: TGTGCCAGCTCACCACGGGGACAGGGGGCTTACGAGCAGTACTTC

v_call: TRBV27
clone_size: once
d_call: TRBD2
j_call: TRBJ2-3
cdr3_aa: CASKRLAESTDTQYF
cdr3_nt: TGTGCCAGCAAGAGACTAGCGGAGAGCACAGATACGCAGTATTTT

v_call: TRBV15
clone_size: -
d_call: TRBD2
j_call: TRBJ2-2
cdr3_aa: CATSSGWGGTGELFF
cdr3_nt: TGTGCCACCAGCAGTGGCTGGGGGGGCACCGGGGAGCTGTTTTTT

v_call: TRBV7-2
clone_size: -
d_call: TRBD1
j_call: TRBJ2-7
cdr3_aa: CASSPRARSTGAEQYF
cdr3_nt: TGTGCCAGCAGCCCGAGGGCCCGATCGACAGGGGCCGAGCAGTACTTC

v_call: TRBV7-2
clone_size: -
d_call: -
j_call: TRBJ2-3
cdr3_aa: CASSLGRGPAGDTQYF
cdr3_nt: TGTGCCAGCAGCTTAGGGCGGGGGCCCGCCGGGGATACGCAGTATTTT

v_call: TRBV12-3/TRBV12-4
clone_size: few
d_call: -
j_call: TRBJ1-2
cdr3_aa: CASSSSTDYGYTF
cdr3_nt: TGTGCCAGCAGTTCATCGACAGATTATGGCTACACCTTC

v_call: TRBV7-2
clone_size: -
d_call: TRBD1
j_call: TRBJ2-2
cdr3_aa: CASSLGDRNTGELFF
cdr3_nt: TGTGCCAGCAGCTTAGGGGACAGAAACACCGGGGAGCTGTTTTTT

v_call: TRBV29-1
clone_size: -
d_call: -
j_call: TRBJ1-2
cdr3_aa: CSVEHPGRNYGYTF
cdr3_nt: TGCAGCGTTGAACACCCGGGGAGGAACTATGGCTACACCTTC

v_call: TRBV7-2
clone_size: few
d_call: -
j_call: TRBJ1-5
cdr3_aa: CASSLKNVAGDQPQHF
cdr3_nt: TGTGCCAGCAGCTTAAAAAATGTGGCCGGAGATCAGCCCCAGCATTTT

v_call: TRBV5-4
clone_size: -
d_call: TRBD2
j_call: TRBJ2-7
cdr3_aa: CASSLGGGGAEQYF
cdr3_nt: TGTGCCAGCAGCTTGGGAGGCGGGGGGGCCGAGCAGTACTTC

v_call: TRBV7-8
clone_size: -
d_call: TRBD1
j_call: TRBJ1-2
cdr3_aa: CASSPTGQTLYGYTF
cdr3_nt: TGTGCCAGCAGCCCCACGGGACAGACCCTCTATGGCTACACCTTC